This TCR beta chain originates from a study of CD8+ T cells in alopecia areata (dated by TCRdb to 2016 to 2019). Background on the whole study: The study used high-throughput TCRbeta sequencing to examine T cell clonal expansion in alopecia areata, in both the C3H/HeJ mouse model and human patients. Clonality in the scalp was compared among normal scalp (n=4), patchy alopecia areata scalp (n=8), and alopecia totalis/universalis scalp (n=8). immunoSEQ multiplex PCR using 35 Vbeta forward primers and 13 Jbeta reverse primers was used to amplify TCRbeta CDR3 regions. RNA was obtained with the PAXgene miRNA kit for fixed scalp, the miRNeasy kit for PBMCs, and the RNeasy kit for mouse skin. On the human side, TCRbeta sequencing was run on scalp tissue and on sorted CD4+ and CD8+ peripheral blood T cells from healthy controls and from alopecia areata patients with either patchy or totalis/universalis disease.

After PBMCs were isolated by density centrifugation and stained for CD3, CD4 and CD8, a FACSAria was used to sort CD4+ and CD8+ T cells. Scalp biopsies and blood samples were provided by unaffected controls. Notes on this clone: What antigen it recognizes has not been identified. Base quality data are lacking; no much larger clone is found one base away.

The library was generated by the immunoSEQ multiplex PCR assay. RNA was extracted from all samples and reverse transcribed into cDNA as template for TCR sequencing. SuperScript III was used to make first-strand cDNA, primed with a 2:1 mix of oligo-dT and random hexamers. A synthetic immune receptor repertoire was used to assess amplification bias, and residual bias was removed computationally. As for the authors' bioinformatics: Raw reads were preprocessed to remove errors, and CDR3 was defined according to IMGT conventions as the region from the conserved cysteine to phenylalanine. To get clonality, Shannon entropy was normalized by log2 of the number of productive unique TCRs and the result was subtracted from 1. Whether scalp clones were CD4 or CD8 was inferred by matching scalp TCRbeta sequences against CD4 and CD8 repertoires sorted from blood. In its TCRdb copy, this immuneACCESS table keeps in-frame sequences only and misses some clones. Where compared with another copy, unresolved V genes explain less than half of these, and the others have no known cause. Clone size and the V and J calls come from that table; the DNA yielded D and trimming. The sample table records under 250,000 clones; more than 55% of these occur just once. The ten largest clones take up 4% to 6% of the sample.

What the study reported, not specific to this receptor: Shared TCR sequences between patients were less evident than in mice, which may be partly attributable to HLA diversity in the patient population. Scalp TCR repertoire analysis is complicated because resident alphabeta T cells in normal human skin are also sequenced, whereas mouse skin is dominated by gammadelta T cells. Higher clonality and more expanded CD8+ clones were observed in lesional scalp than in normal scalp, particularly in alopecia totalis/universalis, a finding suggestive of antigenic drive.

As encoded in the germline V gene, CDR1 is SNHLY while CDR2 is FYNNEI. From the cysteine up to the phenylalanine, the CDR3 has a length of 13 residues. Just CDR3 DNA is preserved here, 39 bases in frame from base 1. After removal of 6 bases from V and 3 bases from J, the junction retains 3 bases not matched to a gene. The chain was built from TRBV2 and TRBJ1-1; 8 bases in between match TRBD1. This clonotype was obtained from a human donor in good health. Specimen: CD8+ T cells sorted from blood. The CDR3 has the sequence CASRPRGHTEAFF. The DNA sequence reads TGTGCCAGCAGACCCAGGGGGCACACTGAAGCTTTCTTT.